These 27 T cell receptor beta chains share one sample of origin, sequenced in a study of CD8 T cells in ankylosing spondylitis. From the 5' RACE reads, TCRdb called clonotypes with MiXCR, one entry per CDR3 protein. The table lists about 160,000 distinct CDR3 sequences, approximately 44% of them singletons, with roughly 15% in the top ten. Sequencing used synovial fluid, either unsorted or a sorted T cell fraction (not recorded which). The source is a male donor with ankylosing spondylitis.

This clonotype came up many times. The CDR3 reads CASSYTGNTEAFF. In DNA form, the CDR3 reads TGTGCCAGCAGTTACACAGGGAACACTGAAGCTTTCTTT. This chain uses TRBV6-5 with TRBJ1-1; D may be TRBD1 (5 bases). Germline loops: CDR1 MNHEY, CDR2 SVGAGI. CDR3 length equals 13 residues. The V end lost 2 bases, the J end lost 1 base, and 5 bases lay between the germline ends.

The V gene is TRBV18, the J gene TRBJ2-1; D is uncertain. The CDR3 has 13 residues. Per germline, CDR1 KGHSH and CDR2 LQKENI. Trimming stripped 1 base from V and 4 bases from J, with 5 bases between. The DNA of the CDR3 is TGTGCCAGCTCACCACAGGATTACAATGAGCAGTTCTTC. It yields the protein CASSPQDYNEQFF.

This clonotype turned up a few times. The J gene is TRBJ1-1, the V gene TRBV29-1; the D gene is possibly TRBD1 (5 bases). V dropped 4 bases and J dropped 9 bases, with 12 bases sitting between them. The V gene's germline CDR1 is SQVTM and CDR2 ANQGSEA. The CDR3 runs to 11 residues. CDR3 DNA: TGCAGCGTTGTCCGGCAGGGACAAGCTTTCTTT. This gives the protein CSVVRQGQAFF. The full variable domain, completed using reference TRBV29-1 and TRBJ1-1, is SAVISQKPSRDICQRGTSLTIQCQVDSQVTMMFWYRQQPGQSLTLIATANQGSEATYESGFVIDKFPISRPNLTFSTLTVSNMSPEDSSIYLCSVVRQGQAFFGQGTRLTVV.

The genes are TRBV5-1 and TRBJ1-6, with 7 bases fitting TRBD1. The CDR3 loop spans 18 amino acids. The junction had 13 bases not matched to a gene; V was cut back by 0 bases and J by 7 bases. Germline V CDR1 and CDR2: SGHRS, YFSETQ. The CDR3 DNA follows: TGCGCCAGCAGCTTGGGAGCAACGGGACAGACCCTCAATTCACCCCTCCACTTT. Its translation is CASSLGATGQTLNSPLHF.

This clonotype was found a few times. CDR3 sequence: CASSDGDKYNEQFF. The CDR3 region has the DNA TGTGCCAGCAGCGATGGGGACAAATACAATGAGCAGTTCTTC. This chain uses TRBV7-9 with TRBJ2-1; maybe TRBD1 (6 bases). The CDR3 length is 14 residues. Deletions cut 5 bases from V and 4 bases from J, with 12 bases between. CDR1 SEHNR and CDR2 FQNEAQ come from the germline V gene (reference sequence).

The CDR3 nucleotides are TGTGCCAGCAGCTCCACCGGGGAAGCCGGGGAGCTGTTTTTT. Encoded protein: CASSSTGEAGELFF. The gene calls are TRBV6-2 or TRBV6-3 and TRBJ2-2; D possibly corresponds to TRBD2 (5 bases). CDR1 is MNHEY, CDR2 SVGEGT, per germline. V was clipped by 6 bases and J by 6 bases, with 14 bases between them. The CDR3 loop spans 14 amino acids.

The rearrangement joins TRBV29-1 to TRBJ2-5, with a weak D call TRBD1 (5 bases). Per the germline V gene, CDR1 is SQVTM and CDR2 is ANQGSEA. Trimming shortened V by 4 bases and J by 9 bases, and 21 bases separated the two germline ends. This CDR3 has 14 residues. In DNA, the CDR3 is TGCAGCGTTGGAAGTTGGTGGGGCCGCCCTTCCCAGTACTTC. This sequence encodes CSVGSWWGRPSQYF.

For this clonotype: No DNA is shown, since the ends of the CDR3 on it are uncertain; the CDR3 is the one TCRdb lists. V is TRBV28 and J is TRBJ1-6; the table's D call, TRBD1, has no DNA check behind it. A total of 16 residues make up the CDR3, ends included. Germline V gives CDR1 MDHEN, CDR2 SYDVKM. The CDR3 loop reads CASSFFGHETNSPLHF.

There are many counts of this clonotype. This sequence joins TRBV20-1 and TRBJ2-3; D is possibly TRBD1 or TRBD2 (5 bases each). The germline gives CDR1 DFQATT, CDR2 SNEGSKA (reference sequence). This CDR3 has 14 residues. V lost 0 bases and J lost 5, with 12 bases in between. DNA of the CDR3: TGCAGTGCTAGAGATCGGGGACCGGGAGATACGCAGTATTTT. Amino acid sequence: CSARDRGPGDTQYF.

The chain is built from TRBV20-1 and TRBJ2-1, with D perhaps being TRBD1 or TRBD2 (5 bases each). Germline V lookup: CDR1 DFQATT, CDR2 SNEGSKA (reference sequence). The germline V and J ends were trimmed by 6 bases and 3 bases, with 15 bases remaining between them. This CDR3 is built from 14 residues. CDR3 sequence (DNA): TGCAGTGCACCCAGGGCTCGGGACTACAATGAGCAGTTCTTC. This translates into CSAPRARDYNEQFF.

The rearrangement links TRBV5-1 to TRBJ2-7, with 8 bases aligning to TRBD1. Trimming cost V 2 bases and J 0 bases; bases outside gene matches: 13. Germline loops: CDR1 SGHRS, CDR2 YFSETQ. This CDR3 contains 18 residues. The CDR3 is CASSFLWTGLGNSYEQYF. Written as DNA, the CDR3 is TGCGCCAGCAGCTTCCTATGGACAGGGCTGGGAAACTCCTACGAGCAGTACTTC.

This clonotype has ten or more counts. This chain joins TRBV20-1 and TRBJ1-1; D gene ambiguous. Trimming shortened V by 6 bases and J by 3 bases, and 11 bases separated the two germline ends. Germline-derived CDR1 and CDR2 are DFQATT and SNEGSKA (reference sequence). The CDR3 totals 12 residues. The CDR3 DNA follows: TGCAGTGCGCCCTATGGGGACACTGAAGCTTTCTTT. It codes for CSAPYGDTEAFF.

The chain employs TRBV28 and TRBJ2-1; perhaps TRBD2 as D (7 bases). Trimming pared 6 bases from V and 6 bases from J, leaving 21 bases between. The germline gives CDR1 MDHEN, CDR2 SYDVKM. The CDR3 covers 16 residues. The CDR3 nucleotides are TGTGCCAGCAGCCATTTGGGGTACAGGGAGGGCAATGAGCAGTTCTTC. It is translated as CASSHLGYREGNEQFF.

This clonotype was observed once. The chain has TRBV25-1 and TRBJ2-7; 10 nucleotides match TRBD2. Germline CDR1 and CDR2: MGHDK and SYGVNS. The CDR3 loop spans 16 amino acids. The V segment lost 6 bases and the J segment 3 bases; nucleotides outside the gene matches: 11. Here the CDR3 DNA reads TGTGCCAGCAGAGCCGAAACTAGCGGGATTTACTACGAGCAGTACTTC. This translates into CASRAETSGIYYEQYF.

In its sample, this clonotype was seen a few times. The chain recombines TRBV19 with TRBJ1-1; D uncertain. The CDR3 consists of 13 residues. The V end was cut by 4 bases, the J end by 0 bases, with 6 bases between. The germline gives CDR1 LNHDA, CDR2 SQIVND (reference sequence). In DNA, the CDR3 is TGTGCCAGTAGTAAGACCTTGAACACTGAAGCTTTCTTT. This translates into CASSKTLNTEAFF.

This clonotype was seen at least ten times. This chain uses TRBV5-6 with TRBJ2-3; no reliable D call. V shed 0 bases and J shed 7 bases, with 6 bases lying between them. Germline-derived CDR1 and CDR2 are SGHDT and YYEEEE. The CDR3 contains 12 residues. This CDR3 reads CASSLDYNTQYF. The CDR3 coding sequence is TGTGCCAGCAGCTTGGACTATAATACGCAGTATTTT.

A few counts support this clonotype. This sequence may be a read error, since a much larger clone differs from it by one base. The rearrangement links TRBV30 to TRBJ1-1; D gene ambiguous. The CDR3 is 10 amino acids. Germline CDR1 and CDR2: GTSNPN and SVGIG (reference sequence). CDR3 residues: CAWREIEVFF. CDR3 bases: TGTGCCTGGAGGGAGATTGAAGTTTTCTTT.

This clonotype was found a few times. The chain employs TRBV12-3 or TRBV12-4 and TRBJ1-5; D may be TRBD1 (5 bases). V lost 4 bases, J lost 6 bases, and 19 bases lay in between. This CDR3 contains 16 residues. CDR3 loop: CASSSRGAEEGQPQHF. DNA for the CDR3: TGTGCCAGCAGTTCCCGCGGGGCGGAGGAGGGTCAGCCCCAGCATTTT.

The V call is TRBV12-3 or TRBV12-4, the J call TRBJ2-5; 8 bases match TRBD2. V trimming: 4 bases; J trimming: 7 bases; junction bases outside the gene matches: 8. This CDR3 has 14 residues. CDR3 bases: TGTGCCAGCAGTTATCGTAGCGGGGTCGCGACCCAGTACTTC. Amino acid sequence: CASSYRSGVATQYF.

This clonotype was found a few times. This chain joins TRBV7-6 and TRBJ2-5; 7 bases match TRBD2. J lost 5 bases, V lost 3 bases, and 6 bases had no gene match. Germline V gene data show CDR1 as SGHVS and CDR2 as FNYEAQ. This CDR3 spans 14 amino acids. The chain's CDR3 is CASSFEGGPETQYF. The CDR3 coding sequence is TGTGCCAGCAGCTTCGAGGGAGGGCCTGAGACCCAGTACTTC.

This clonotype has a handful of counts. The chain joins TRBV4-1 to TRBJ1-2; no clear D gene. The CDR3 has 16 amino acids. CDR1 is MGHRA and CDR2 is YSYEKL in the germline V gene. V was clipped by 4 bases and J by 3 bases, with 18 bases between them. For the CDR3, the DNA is TGCGCCAGCAGCCCGAACTACAGCGGCATGTACTATGGCTACACCTTC. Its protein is CASSPNYSGMYYGYTF.

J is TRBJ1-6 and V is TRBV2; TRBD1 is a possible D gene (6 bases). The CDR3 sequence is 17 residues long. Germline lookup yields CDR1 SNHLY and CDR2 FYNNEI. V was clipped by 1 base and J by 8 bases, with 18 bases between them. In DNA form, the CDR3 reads TGTGCCAGCAGTGAAGTTCACAGGGTTTTCCTCGATTCACCCCTCCACTTT. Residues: CASSEVHRVFLDSPLHF.

CDR3 in DNA: TGTGCCAGCACCTCGGGTTGGTTGGATTCACCCCTCCACTTT. Translated: CASTSGWLDSPLHF. This chain joins TRBV12-3 or TRBV12-4 and TRBJ1-6; D is ambiguous. There are 14 residues in the CDR3. V dropped 7 bases and J dropped 8 bases, with 15 bases sitting between them.

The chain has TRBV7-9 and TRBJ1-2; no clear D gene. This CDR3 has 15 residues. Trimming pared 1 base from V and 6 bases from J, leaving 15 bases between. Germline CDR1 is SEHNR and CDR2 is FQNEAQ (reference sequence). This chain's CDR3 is CASSLGPLWSDGYTF. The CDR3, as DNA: TGTGCCAGCAGCTTAGGACCCCTGTGGAGTGATGGCTACACCTTC. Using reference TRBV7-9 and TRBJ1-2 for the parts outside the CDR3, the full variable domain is DTGVSQNPRHKITKRGQNVTFRCDPISEHNRLYWYRQTLGQGPEFLTYFQNEAQLEKSRLLSDRFSAERPKGSFSTLEIQRTEQGDSAMYLCASSLGPLWSDGYTFGSGTRLTVV.

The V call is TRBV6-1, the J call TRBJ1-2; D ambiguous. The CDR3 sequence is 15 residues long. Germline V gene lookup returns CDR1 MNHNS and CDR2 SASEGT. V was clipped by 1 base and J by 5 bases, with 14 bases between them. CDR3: CASSEVDGPGYGYTF. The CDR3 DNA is TGTGCCAGCAGTGAAGTAGACGGTCCGGGGTATGGCTACACCTTC.

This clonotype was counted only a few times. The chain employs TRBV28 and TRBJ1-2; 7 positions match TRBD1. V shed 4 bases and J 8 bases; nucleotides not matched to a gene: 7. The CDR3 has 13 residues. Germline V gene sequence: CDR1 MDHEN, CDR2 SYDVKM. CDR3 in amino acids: CASSSPRQGGYTF. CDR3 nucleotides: TGTGCCAGCAGTTCACCTAGACAGGGAGGCTACACCTTC.

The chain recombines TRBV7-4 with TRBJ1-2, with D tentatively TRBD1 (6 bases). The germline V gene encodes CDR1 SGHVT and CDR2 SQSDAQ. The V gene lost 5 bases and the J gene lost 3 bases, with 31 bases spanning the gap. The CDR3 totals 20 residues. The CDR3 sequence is CASSPEVVGGHPGSYYGYTF. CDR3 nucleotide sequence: TGTGCCAGCAGCCCAGAGGTAGTTGGGGGACACCCGGGGAGTTACTATGGCTACACCTTC.